One sample yielded the 20 T cell receptor beta chains listed below, sequenced in a study of response to subunit inactivated influenza vaccine. A single record per CDR3 protein comes from TCRdb applying MiXCR to the RT-PCR reads. The table shows roughly 500,000 distinct CDR3 sequences, with roughly 27% occurring only once. Sequences were derived from CD4+ T cells sorted from PBMCs, sampled roughly 5 days after vaccination. These receptors all come from a man between 45 and 60 years old who received an inactivated influenza vaccine.

The V and J genes are TRBV20-1 and TRBJ2-7, with a tentative D call TRBD1 (5 bases). The CDR3 runs to 12 residues. The germline V gene has CDR1 DFQATT and CDR2 SNEGSKA (reference sequence). Trimming cost V 7 bases and J 7 bases, with 17 bases left between them. The CDR3 loop is CSGTGRDSEQYF. For the CDR3, the DNA is TGCAGTGGGACGGGCAGGGATAGTGAGCAGTACTTC.

The J gene is TRBJ2-3, the V gene TRBV20-1; TRBD2 matches 8 bases. The germline gives CDR1 DFQATT, CDR2 SNEGSKA (reference sequence). This CDR3 comprises 14 residues. The J segment lost 3 bases and the V segment lost 6 bases, leaving 8 bases of the junction unmatched. The CDR3 region is CSAPSGLATDTQYF. DNA of the CDR3: TGCAGTGCGCCGTCTGGACTAGCAACAGATACGCAGTATTTT.

The gene calls are TRBV6-1 and TRBJ1-5; TRBD1 might be the D (5 bases). Deletions cut 5 bases from V and 4 bases from J, with 12 bases between. The germline V gene encodes CDR1 MNHNS and CDR2 SASEGT. The CDR3 is 14 amino acids. The CDR3 bases are TGTGCCAGCAGTACCACCTGGGGGAATCAGCCCCAGCATTTT. Amino acid sequence: CASSTTWGNQPQHF.

This clonotype was seen more than once but under ten times. The chain is built from TRBV6-1 and TRBJ2-1, with 10 bases that match TRBD1. Per germline, CDR1 MNHNS and CDR2 SASEGT. The CDR3 spans 16 residues. The V segment lost 0 bases and the J segment 2 bases; nucleotides outside the gene matches: 1. CDR3 in DNA: TGTGCCAGCAGTGAAGCCGGGACAGGGGCCTACAATGAGCAGTTCTTC. It codes for CASSEAGTGAYNEQFF.

The rearrangement uses TRBV29-1 and TRBJ2-3; D may be TRBD1 (6 bases). Trimming took 7 bases from V and 3 from J, leaving 17 bases between them. The CDR3 loop spans 14 amino acids. Germline loops: CDR1 SQVTM, CDR2 ANQGSEA. CDR3 residues: CSGQSPQGTDTQYF. As DNA, the CDR3 is TGCAGCGGTCAAAGCCCACAGGGAACAGATACGCAGTATTTT.

This clonotype showed up just a few times. V usage is TRBV6-1 and J usage is TRBJ2-7; no firm D call. The germline gives CDR1 MNHNS, CDR2 SASEGT. This CDR3 comprises 15 residues. V lost 7 bases and J lost 7, with 23 bases in between. The CDR3 spells CASTTGNQPLLEQYF. The CDR3 bases are TGTGCCAGCACCACCGGTAACCAACCCCTTTTGGAGCAGTACTTC.

This clonotype has a count of ten or more. The chain combines TRBV12-3 or TRBV12-4 with TRBJ1-6, with no clear D. The CDR3 has 14 residues. Trimming removed 6 bases at V and 2 bases at J, with 8 bases between. In nucleotides, the CDR3 is TGTGCCAGCAGAACGGACGCCTATAATTCACCCCTCCACTTT. Its translation: CASRTDAYNSPLHF.

The CDR3, as DNA: TGTGCCAGCAGCTTTCAGGGGACCACTCTAACCGGGGATGAGCAGTTCTTC. Protein: CASSFQGTTLTGDEQFF. This rearrangement joins TRBV7-2 to TRBJ2-1; weak D call: TRBD1 (6 bases). Germline CDR1 and CDR2: SGHTA and FQGNSA. The V and J ends lost 3 bases and 8 bases respectively, with 23 bases between them. The CDR3 spans 17 residues.

In this sample, this clonotype turned up a few times. The V gene is TRBV5-1, the J gene TRBJ2-5; D could derive from TRBD1 or TRBD2 (5 bases each). The CDR3 length is 15 residues. V was clipped by 0 bases and J by 2 bases, with 11 bases between them. Germline lookup yields CDR1 SGHRS and CDR2 YFSETQ. The CDR3 DNA sequence: TGCGCCAGCAGCTTGGTTGGGACCCCGCAAGAGACCCAGTACTTC. Amino acids: CASSLVGTPQETQYF.

In this sample, this clonotype turned up a few times. The V call is TRBV11-2, the J call TRBJ1-5; D may be TRBD1 (6 bases). The V gene lost 5 bases and the J gene lost 3 bases, with 26 bases spanning the gap. The CDR3 runs to 19 residues. Germline-derived CDR1 and CDR2 are SGHAT and FQNNGV. Written as DNA, the CDR3 is TGTGCCAGCAGCCCCCAAACAGGGTTTGGCAGGGTATTCAATCAGCCCCAGCATTTT. The encoded protein is CASSPQTGFGRVFNQPQHF. The full variable domain, in which reference TRBV11-2 and TRBJ1-5 provide the parts outside the CDR3, is EAGVAQSPRYKIIEKRQSVAFWCNPISGHATLYWYQQILGQGPKLLIQFQNNGVVDDSQLPKDRFSAERLKGVDSTLKIQPAKLEDSAVYLCASSPQTGFGRVFNQPQHFGDGTRLSIL.

The CDR3 sequence is CSILDRSSSYNEQFF. The CDR3 bases are TGCAGCATCCTGGACAGGTCAAGCTCCTACAATGAGCAGTTCTTC. The chain uses TRBV29-1 and TRBJ2-1; TRBD1 agrees at 7 bases. CDR3 length equals 15 residues. The germline V gene has CDR1 SQVTM and CDR2 ANQGSEA. J gave up 0 bases and V 8 bases, and 10 bases lay outside the gene matches.

The chain is built from TRBV27 and TRBJ2-7; no clear D gene. With 7 bases removed from V and 0 bases from J, the gap between germline ends came to 16 bases. The CDR3 contains 15 residues. Germline loops: CDR1 MNHEY, CDR2 SMNVEV (reference sequence). The CDR3 region has the DNA TGTGCCAGCACCCGCCGGGCTTCGGCCTCCTACGAGCAGTACTTC. This translates into CASTRRASASYEQYF.

V gene TRBV20-1 combines with J gene TRBJ2-3; D gene unclear. The CDR3 loop spans 13 amino acids. V shed 0 bases and J shed 5 bases, with 9 bases lying between them. Germline V gives CDR1 DFQATT, CDR2 SNEGSKA (reference sequence). The CDR3, as DNA: TGCAGTGCTAGAGATCCCTATTTAGATACGCAGTATTTT. Amino acid sequence: CSARDPYLDTQYF.

J is TRBJ2-2 and V is TRBV12-3 or TRBV12-4; weak D call: TRBD1 (5 bases). The CDR3 runs to 14 residues. Trimming took off 6 bases at V and 2 bases at J, with 10 bases between the two ends. CDR3 bases: TGTGCCAGCAGCATAGGGGAAAACACCGGGGAGCTGTTTTTT. It encodes CASSIGENTGELFF.

This chain joins TRBV7-8 and TRBJ2-2; possibly TRBD1 for D (5 bases). The CDR3 spans 15 residues. Trimming stripped 3 bases from V and 6 bases from J, with 14 bases between. Germline CDR1 is SGHVS and CDR2 is FQNEAQ. The CDR3 coding sequence is TGTGCCAGCAGCTTGAGCAGGGTCCGCTCCGGGGAGCTGTTTTTT. Encoded protein: CASSLSRVRSGELFF.

The rearrangement joins TRBV12-3 or TRBV12-4 to TRBJ1-1, with D possibly matching TRBD1 (5 bases). Trimming cost V 3 bases and J 10 bases, with 15 bases left between them. CDR3 length equals 13 residues. This chain's CDR3 is CASSFAQGRGAFF. CDR3 nucleotide sequence: TGTGCCAGCAGTTTCGCTCAGGGCCGGGGAGCTTTCTTT.

This clonotype was recorded at least ten times. This chain joins TRBV29-1 and TRBJ2-1; 7 bases line up with TRBD2. The CDR3 length is 11 residues. Unmatched junction bases numbered 5, after V lost 6 bases and J lost 9 bases. CDR1 SQVTM and CDR2 ANQGSEA come from the germline V gene. CDR3 protein: CSVVTSVEQFF. As DNA, the CDR3 is TGCAGCGTCGTAACTAGCGTTGAGCAGTTCTTC.

This clonotype was detected only once. This rearrangement joins TRBV6-2 or TRBV6-3 to TRBJ2-1, with 8 bases aligning to TRBD1. Germline CDR1 MNHEY, CDR2 SVGEGT. The CDR3 has 14 amino acids. V shed 7 bases and J 4 bases; nucleotides not matched to a gene: 6. CDR3 protein: CASNRQGIYNEQFF. CDR3 bases: TGTGCCAGCAATAGACAGGGGATATACAATGAGCAGTTCTTC.

This clonotype was seen a few times. Relative to the germline gene, one junction end is altered; a read error may explain this. This chain links TRBV20-1 with TRBJ2-5, with a tentative D call TRBD2 (5 bases). CDR1 is DFQATT, CDR2 SNEGSKA, per germline (reference sequence). The CDR3 has 15 residues. CDR3 sequence reads: CSARGLRGYQETQYF. For the CDR3, the DNA is TGCAGTGCAAGAGGGCTAAGAGGTTACCAAGAGACCCAGTACTTC.

This clonotype was picked up a small number of times. A read error may produce the germline difference seen at one junction end. V usage is TRBV7-7 and J usage is TRBJ2-1; TRBD2 agrees at 13 bases. The CDR3 runs to 18 residues. Germline CDR1 is SSHAT and CDR2 is FNYEAQ (reference sequence). The CDR3 sequence: CACSLPGLAGDSYNEQFF. The CDR3 DNA reads TGTGCCTGCAGTTTACCCGGACTAGCGGGGGACTCCTACAATGAGCAGTTCTTC.